These 14 T cell receptor beta chains originate from one sample sequenced in a study of blood T cell repertoires in COVID-19 (TCRdb year 2020). Libraries came from the immunoSEQ multiplex PCR assay. The table was pulled from immuneACCESS by TCRdb, which kept in-frame rearrangements only. Such tables lose some clones; where checked, under half of the loss comes from unresolved V genes, and the rest has no known cause. The sample table records about 140,000 clones; more than 60% of these occur just once. More than 8.5% of the sample lies in the top ten. Specimen: peripheral blood. These receptor sequences come from a woman aged 50 to 60 with active or convalescent COVID-19.

This chain uses TRBV19 with TRBJ1-4; 9 bases are shared with TRBD1. CDR3 size: 15 residues. Germline V gene lookup returns CDR1 LNHDA and CDR2 SQIVND (reference sequence). J gave up 3 bases and V 6 bases, and 5 bases lay outside the gene matches. The CDR3 sequence is CASRRTGDPNEKLFF. CDR3 coding DNA: TGTGCCAGTAGGCGGACAGGGGACCCTAATGAAAAACTGTTTTTT.

V is TRBV19 and J is TRBJ1-2; 8 bases agree with TRBD1. The germline gives CDR1 LNHDA, CDR2 SQIVND (reference sequence). The CDR3 spans 15 residues. V shed 6 bases, J shed 0 bases, and the junction held 6 bases outside the gene matches. Here the CDR3 DNA reads TGTGCCAGTAGGGGCGGACAGGGAGCTAACTATGGCTACACCTTC. This codes for CASRGGQGANYGYTF.

V usage is TRBV2 and J usage is TRBJ2-7; D remains ambiguous. This CDR3 is built from 13 residues. Germline values: CDR1 SNHLY, CDR2 FYNNEI. V lost 3 bases to trimming and J lost 5 bases, with 11 bases between them. DNA of the CDR3: TGTGCCAGCAGTGACTCGGGTGTCAACGAGCAGTACTTC. Its translation is CASSDSGVNEQYF.

The chain is built from TRBV7-2 and TRBJ2-7, with 8 nucleotides matching TRBD2. Germline values: CDR1 SGHTA, CDR2 FQGNSA. Germline trimming cut 7 bases from V and 6 bases from J; bases unmatched to any gene: 11. This CDR3 is built from 14 residues. DNA of the CDR3: TGTGCCAGCAACCCCTTTAGCGGGATAGGCGAGCAGTACTTC. It codes for CASNPFSGIGEQYF.

This clone was seen only a few times. The chain recombines TRBV20-1 with TRBJ2-5, with a weak D call TRBD2 (5 bases). V dropped 3 bases and J dropped 4 bases, with 21 bases sitting between them. From germline, CDR1 is DFQATT and CDR2 SNEGSKA (reference sequence). This CDR3 contains 16 residues. CDR3 sequence reads: CSASFIGRVVGETQYF. The CDR3 DNA sequence: TGCAGTGCTAGTTTTATTGGGAGAGTGGTGGGAGAGACCCAGTACTTC.

The chain has TRBV28 and TRBJ2-1, with 9 bases fitting TRBD2. The CDR3 runs 20 residues. J was trimmed by 0 bases and V by 3 bases; bases with no gene match: 15. Germline CDR1 MDHEN, CDR2 SYDVKM. CDR3 region: CASSFYAGGQLSPSYNEQFF. In DNA form, the CDR3 reads TGTGCCAGCAGTTTTTACGCGGGGGGGCAGTTGAGTCCCTCCTACAATGAGCAGTTCTTC.

The V and J genes are TRBV2 and TRBJ1-6; 9 nucleotides align to TRBD1. Germline V lookup: CDR1 SNHLY, CDR2 FYNNEI. V was pared by 8 bases and J by 4 bases, with 6 bases of the junction left unmatched. The CDR3 loop spans 15 amino acids. In DNA form, the CDR3 reads TGTGCCAGCGCAAAGACAGGGGGTTATAATTCACCCCTCCACTTT. This gives the protein CASAKTGGYNSPLHF.

V is TRBV30 and J is TRBJ1-1; D is ambiguous. V was shortened by 3 bases and J by 1 base, with 12 bases between the two germline ends. Looked up from germline, CDR1 is GTSNPN and CDR2 is SVGIG (reference sequence). The CDR3 is made up of 14 amino acids. This CDR3 is CAWRRRTENTEAFF. CDR3 nucleotide sequence: TGTGCCTGGAGGAGGAGGACTGAGAACACTGAAGCTTTCTTT. The full variable domain, its missing parts supplied by reference TRBV30 and TRBJ1-1, is SQTIHQWPATLVQPVGSPLSLECTVEGTSNPNLYWYRQAAGRGLQLLFYSVGIGQISSEVPQNLSASRPQDRQFILSSKKLLLSDSGFYLCAWRRRTENTEAFFGQGTRLTVV.

In its sample, this clone was seen a few times. In DNA, the CDR3 is TGTGCCAGCAGCTTGGGGCTAGCGGGAGAAACAGATACGCAGTATTTT. Its translation: CASSLGLAGETDTQYF. The rearrangement joins TRBV5-8 to TRBJ2-3; 10 bases line up with TRBD2. Per germline, CDR1 SGHTS and CDR2 YDEGEE. With 0 bases clipped from V and 3 bases from J, the junction kept 4 bases outside the gene matches. This CDR3 has 16 residues.

This chain connects TRBV6-5 to TRBJ2-7; 8 nucleotides match TRBD2. This CDR3 has 14 residues. The germline V gene has CDR1 MNHEY and CDR2 SVGAGI. V shed 5 bases and J 5 bases; nucleotides not matched to a gene: 8. The CDR3 bases are TGTGCCAGCAGTCCCGGGGGGGGTCGCAACGAGCAGTACTTC. Its protein product is CASSPGGGRNEQYF.

Many counts were recorded for this clone. The V gene is TRBV7-9, the J gene TRBJ2-7; 8 bases fit TRBD1. Germline CDR1 and CDR2: SEHNR and FQNEAQ (reference sequence). This CDR3 region has 15 residues. The V and J ends lost 2 bases and 2 bases, in that order; junction bases with no gene match: 5. The CDR3 loop is CASSLITGGTYEQYF. Written as DNA, the CDR3 is TGTGCCAGCAGCTTAATAACAGGGGGAACCTACGAGCAGTACTTC.

The rearrangement joins TRBV3-1 (or the pseudogene TRBV3-2) to TRBJ1-5, with D perhaps TRBD1 (5 bases). Germline V gives CDR1 LGHDT, CDR2 YNNKEL (reference sequence). This CDR3 comprises 16 residues. V gave up 1 base and J gave up 3 bases, with 13 bases separating them. This CDR3 reads CASSQASWGNNQPQHF. The DNA of the CDR3 is TGTGCCAGCAGCCAAGCTTCTTGGGGCAACAATCAGCCCCAGCATTTT.

The chain joins TRBV6-1 to TRBJ1-2; the match to TRBD1 covers 11 bases. The CDR3 contains 18 residues. CDR1 is MNHNS, CDR2 SASEGT, per germline. Unmatched junction bases numbered 10, after V lost 4 bases and J lost 0 bases. CDR3 amino acids: CASSGARDRGVTNYGYTF. The DNA of the CDR3 is TGTGCCAGCAGTGGCGCCCGGGACAGGGGGGTTACTAACTATGGCTACACCTTC.

This rearrangement joins TRBV28 to TRBJ2-6; possibly TRBD1 for D (6 bases). The CDR3 spans 15 residues. Germline CDR1 MDHEN, CDR2 SYDVKM. V lost 7 bases to trimming and J lost 2 bases, with 12 bases between them. CDR3 coding DNA: TGTGCCAGCATAACCAGGGGTGCTGGGGCCAACGTCCTGACTTTC. This codes for CASITRGAGANVLTF.